This T cell receptor (beta chain) was sequenced for a study of CD8+CD57+ T cells in acquired aplastic anemia. As for the study in general: Sorted CD4+ and CD8+ cells yielded around 3.2 ug of DNA on average. Study-level points and caveats: Shared by patients and controls, just under 30 CD8+ CDR3s were abundant in patients.

About this clonotype: Antigen: not known.

Genomic DNA constituted the template upon which TCR beta VDJ and CDR3 profiling was performed. TCRdb re-derived calls from the reads in MiXCR, one entry per CDR3 protein. The data show under 350,000 distinct CDR3 sequences, 56% seen once. Germline V gene sequence: CDR1 MGHDK, CDR2 SYGVNS. CDR3 length: 12 residues. V was clipped by 5 bases and J by 6 bases, with 11 bases between them. Patients picked for sequencing had shown CD8+CD57+ cell expansion detected by flow cytometry. The rearrangement links TRBV25-1 to TRBJ2-7; D is possibly TRBD1 (6 bases). The source material was sorted CD4+, CD8+, or CD8+CD57+ T cells (not recorded which) from PBMCs. The source of this sequence is a human donor with aplastic anemia. Written as DNA, the CDR3 is TGTGCCAGCAGTAAGCCAGGGGCCGAGCAGTACTTC. It encodes CASSKPGAEQYF.